The clone carrying this TCR beta chain was seen ten or more times. This sample was taken from a study of early T cells in non-severe SARS-CoV-2 infection. Study context: Chains were unpaired, as sequencing was done on bulk RNA from unsorted whole blood.

Unique molecular identifier tags were affixed to discrete cDNA molecules. Each CDR3 protein gets one entry after TCRdb re-called the 5' RACE reads with MiXCR. Found here are 45,000 or so distinct CDR3 sequences, approximately 4% of them singletons; the top ten hold roughly 3%. This CDR3 is 14 amino acids long. Germline-derived CDR1 and CDR2 are LGHNA and YNFKEQ. The V and J ends lost 0 bases and 7 bases respectively, with 10 bases between them. The genes are TRBV4-2 and TRBJ1-5; D is unclear. The TCR originated in an adult who was a healthcare worker with PCR-confirmed SARS-CoV-2 infection or an uninfected control (not recorded which). The sequenced material came from whole blood. CDR3 nucleotides: TGTGCCAGCAGCCAAGAGGCATCCGGGCAGCCCCAGCATTTT. It encodes CASSQEASGQPQHF.